The source of this TCR beta chain is a study of shared clonotypes between healthy human individuals. Trimming removed 4 bases from V and 2 bases from J; junction bases left unmatched: 15. The CDR3 is made up of 17 amino acids. Germline CDR1 is SGDLS and CDR2 is YYNGEE. Data came from immunoSEQ multiplex PCR; TCRdb stores just in-frame clones and leaves some out. Of approximately 2.1 million clones listed, 85% to 95% were seen once; the top ten hold 0.35% to 0.5%. The count of this clone is one. The clonotype originates from a man aged 18 to 29 in good health. Some clones in this sample may be carry-over from other donors' samples. V is TRBV9 and J is TRBJ2-7; TRBD2 matches 7 bases. The sample consisted of naive CD4+ T cells from PBMCs. This sample's subset: CD45RA+ positively selected. The CDR3 DNA follows: TGTGCCAGCAGCCCCCAGGGTGGCACTAGCGTAACCTACGAGCAGTACTTC. Encoded protein: CASSPQGGTSVTYEQYF.